The rows below give T cell receptor beta chains drawn from one sample of a study of response to subunit inactivated influenza vaccine. One entry per CDR3 protein, called by TCRdb with MiXCR from the RT-PCR reads. The sample has 550,000 to 800,000 distinct CDR3 sequences; about 15% are singletons. This specimen consisted of PBMCs from blood, obtained 14 to 15 days before vaccination. All receptors derive from a man in his fifties or sixties who received an inactivated influenza vaccine. CDR3s include the opening cysteine and the closing phenylalanine or tryptophan. Fields, in order: D gene, V gene, J gene, clone size, CDR3 protein, CDR3 DNA. A D gene is named only where the DNA matches it firmly. Size values are once, few and many counts, or a class for expanded clones, and some rows have none.

D gene: .; V gene: TRBV18; J gene: TRBJ2-1; clone size: few; CDR3 protein: CASSPGNYEQFF; CDR3 DNA: TGTGCCAGCTCACCAGGGAATTATGAGCAGTTCTTC
D gene: .; V gene: TRBV6-2/TRBV6-3; J gene: TRBJ2-5; clone size: .; CDR3 protein: CASSYGGQKTQYF; CDR3 DNA: TGTGCCAGCAGCTACGGGGGGCAGAAGACCCAGTACTTC
D gene: .; V gene: TRBV12-3/TRBV12-4; J gene: TRBJ1-2; clone size: few; CDR3 protein: CASSRRSPHYGYTF; CDR3 DNA: TGTGCCAGCAGTCGACGGAGTCCCCATTATGGCTACACCTTC
D gene: .; V gene: TRBV10-3; J gene: TRBJ2-7; clone size: .; CDR3 protein: CATRWDQNSYEQYF; CDR3 DNA: TGTGCCACCCGGTGGGACCAAAACTCCTACGAGCAGTACTTC
D gene: .; V gene: TRBV6-2/TRBV6-3; J gene: TRBJ2-1; clone size: .; CDR3 protein: CASSLPETTYNEQFF; CDR3 DNA: TGTGCCAGCAGTCTGCCCGAGACTACTTACAATGAGCAGTTCTTC
D gene: TRBD1; V gene: TRBV30; J gene: TRBJ1-5; clone size: few; CDR3 protein: CALSQGAGQPQHF; CDR3 DNA: TGTGCCTTGTCACAGGGGGCGGGACAGCCCCAGCATTTT
D gene: TRBD1; V gene: TRBV29-1; J gene: TRBJ2-7; clone size: few; CDR3 protein: CSAGQGVIYEQYF; CDR3 DNA: TGCAGCGCCGGACAGGGGGTAATCTACGAGCAGTACTTC
D gene: .; V gene: TRBV6-2/TRBV6-3; J gene: TRBJ2-7; clone size: .; CDR3 protein: CASSPYSGSSYEQYF; CDR3 DNA: TGTGCCAGCAGTCCCTATAGCGGATCCTCCTACGAGCAGTACTTC
D gene: .; V gene: TRBV12-3/TRBV12-4; J gene: TRBJ2-2; clone size: .; CDR3 protein: CASSFHTRGSGTGELFF; CDR3 DNA: TGTGCCAGCAGTTTTCATACACGGGGTAGTGGCACCGGGGAGCTGTTTTTT
D gene: TRBD1; V gene: TRBV29-1; J gene: TRBJ1-2; clone size: many; CDR3 protein: CSVSLMTGKGYTF; CDR3 DNA: TGCAGCGTTTCCCTGATGACAGGGAAAGGCTACACCTTC
D gene: TRBD1; V gene: TRBV15; J gene: TRBJ2-2; clone size: .; CDR3 protein: CATSRDRGLIGELFF; CDR3 DNA: TGTGCCACCAGCAGAGACAGGGGGCTTATCGGGGAGCTGTTTTTT
D gene: .; V gene: TRBV6-4; J gene: TRBJ1-3; clone size: .; CDR3 protein: CASSDSKGRLGNTIYF; CDR3 DNA: TGTGCCAGCAGTGACTCGAAGGGCAGACTTGGAAACACCATATATTTT
D gene: TRBD2; V gene: TRBV4-3; J gene: TRBJ2-3; clone size: .; CDR3 protein: CASSQDLAGGSTDTQYF; CDR3 DNA: TGCGCCAGCAGCCAAGATCTAGCGGGAGGGAGCACAGATACGCAGTATTTT
D gene: TRBD1; V gene: TRBV5-1; J gene: TRBJ1-5; clone size: many; CDR3 protein: CASSQGTGVNQPQHF; CDR3 DNA: TGCGCCAGCAGCCAGGGGACAGGTGTGAATCAGCCCCAGCATTTT
D gene: .; V gene: TRBV12-3/TRBV12-4; J gene: TRBJ2-7; clone size: many; CDR3 protein: CASSLGGQGEQYF; CDR3 DNA: TGTGCCAGCAGTTTGGGGGGGCAGGGGGAGCAGTACTTC
D gene: .; V gene: TRBV12-3/TRBV12-4; J gene: TRBJ2-2; clone size: many; CDR3 protein: CASSLGGTGELFF; CDR3 DNA: TGCGCCAGCAGCTTGGGGGGCACCGGGGAGCTGTTTTTT
D gene: .; V gene: TRBV4-3; J gene: TRBJ1-2; clone size: .; CDR3 protein: CASSPGGQSDGYTF; CDR3 DNA: TGCGCCAGCAGCCCCGGAGGGCAGTCGGATGGCTACACCTTC
D gene: .; V gene: TRBV27; J gene: TRBJ1-2; clone size: .; CDR3 protein: CASSLDGGDLRNYGYTF; CDR3 DNA: TGTGCCAGCAGTTTAGACGGTGGAGATCTGCGGAACTATGGCTACACCTTC
D gene: TRBD2; V gene: TRBV5-1; J gene: TRBJ2-7; clone size: .; CDR3 protein: CASSFGTSVYDEQYF; CDR3 DNA: TGCGCCAGCAGCTTCGGGACTAGCGTGTACGACGAGCAGTACTTC
D gene: TRBD2; V gene: TRBV4-2; J gene: TRBJ2-1; clone size: .; CDR3 protein: CASSQGAGEYNEQFF; CDR3 DNA: TGTGCCAGCAGCCAAGGGGCGGGAGAGTACAATGAGCAGTTCTTC
D gene: TRBD2; V gene: TRBV20-1; J gene: TRBJ2-1; clone size: many; CDR3 protein: CSGGDSGRAREEQFF; CDR3 DNA: TGCAGTGGGGGGGATAGCGGGAGGGCCCGGGAGGAGCAGTTCTTC
D gene: .; V gene: TRBV28; J gene: TRBJ2-1; clone size: many; CDR3 protein: CASSLRTLIRGEQFF; CDR3 DNA: TGTGCCAGCAGCTTGCGGACATTAATAAGGGGTGAGCAGTTCTTC
D gene: .; V gene: TRBV20-1; J gene: TRBJ2-1; clone size: .; CDR3 protein: CSAREGSASVHNEQFF; CDR3 DNA: TGCAGTGCTAGAGAGGGGTCGGCTAGCGTCCACAATGAGCAGTTCTTC
D gene: .; V gene: TRBV24-1; J gene: TRBJ2-7; clone size: .; CDR3 protein: CATSGGGKTGNPLEQYF; CDR3 DNA: TGTGCCACCAGTGGAGGGGGGAAAACAGGGAATCCCCTCGAGCAGTACTTC
D gene: TRBD1; V gene: TRBV4-2; J gene: TRBJ2-1; clone size: .; CDR3 protein: CASSPGQGASITYNEQFF; CDR3 DNA: TGTGCCAGCAGCCCAGGACAGGGGGCTTCGATTACCTACAATGAGCAGTTCTTC
D gene: TRBD1; V gene: TRBV7-2; J gene: TRBJ2-2; clone size: many; CDR3 protein: CASIFRGQGNTGELFF; CDR3 DNA: TGTGCCAGCATCTTCAGGGGGCAGGGAAACACCGGGGAGCTGTTTTTT
D gene: .; V gene: TRBV5-5; J gene: TRBJ1-4; clone size: .; CDR3 protein: CASSLTPTVREKLFF; CDR3 DNA: TGTGCCAGCAGCCTGACGCCGACAGTTAGGGAAAAACTGTTTTTT
D gene: .; V gene: TRBV30; J gene: TRBJ1-2; clone size: few; CDR3 protein: CAWSGGRNYGYTF; CDR3 DNA: TGTGCCTGGAGTGGTGGCAGGAACTATGGCTACACCTTC
D gene: TRBD2; V gene: TRBV3-1; J gene: TRBJ2-7; clone size: many; CDR3 protein: CASSQVLAGVKEQYF; CDR3 DNA: TGTGCCAGCAGCCAAGTGCTAGCGGGAGTAAAGGAGCAGTACTTC
D gene: .; V gene: TRBV5-1; J gene: TRBJ2-4; clone size: many; CDR3 protein: CASSLIQITDIQYF; CDR3 DNA: TGCGCCAGCAGCTTGATCCAGATAACGGACATTCAGTACTTC
D gene: .; V gene: TRBV28; J gene: TRBJ2-1; clone size: few; CDR3 protein: CASSLGQGYNNEQFF; CDR3 DNA: TGTGCCAGCAGTTTAGGGCAGGGGTATAACAATGAGCAGTTCTTC
D gene: .; V gene: TRBV5-5; J gene: TRBJ2-3; clone size: few; CDR3 protein: CASSSSLLGDTQYF; CDR3 DNA: TGTGCCAGCAGCTCTTCCTTGCTAGGGGATACGCAGTATTTT
D gene: .; V gene: TRBV20-1; J gene: TRBJ1-1; clone size: few; CDR3 protein: CSAPQGNFRNTEAFF; CDR3 DNA: TGCAGTGCTCCCCAGGGGAACTTTAGGAACACTGAAGCTTTCTTT
D gene: .; V gene: TRBV5-1; J gene: TRBJ2-3; clone size: few; CDR3 protein: CASSWGRVTTDTQYF; CDR3 DNA: TGCGCCAGCAGCTGGGGACGGGTCACCACAGATACGCAGTATTTT
D gene: .; V gene: TRBV11-2; J gene: TRBJ2-6; clone size: few; CDR3 protein: CASSLRQALSGANVLTF; CDR3 DNA: TGTGCCAGCAGCTTAAGACAGGCCCTCTCTGGGGCCAACGTCCTGACTTTC
D gene: TRBD1; V gene: TRBV12-3/TRBV12-4; J gene: TRBJ1-5; clone size: .; CDR3 protein: CASSSDRGHSQPQHF; CDR3 DNA: TGTGCCAGCAGTTCAGACAGGGGGCATAGTCAGCCCCAGCATTTT
D gene: .; V gene: TRBV29-1; J gene: TRBJ2-2; clone size: .; CDR3 protein: CSVAGETGELFF; CDR3 DNA: TGCAGCGTTGCGGGAGAAACCGGGGAGCTGTTTTTT
D gene: TRBD2; V gene: TRBV24-1; J gene: TRBJ2-3; clone size: many; CDR3 protein: CATSDPRSKIAGGSNTQYF; CDR3 DNA: TGTGCCACCAGTGACCCCCGCTCGAAAATAGCGGGAGGTTCCAATACGCAGTATTTT
D gene: .; V gene: TRBV6-1; J gene: TRBJ2-7; clone size: .; CDR3 protein: CASSPTETSYEQYF; CDR3 DNA: TGTGCCAGCAGTCCGACAGAGACCTCCTACGAGCAGTACTTC
D gene: .; V gene: TRBV6-5; J gene: TRBJ2-7; clone size: .; CDR3 protein: CASSSIRQDSYEQYF; CDR3 DNA: TGTGCCAGCAGTTCTATTCGCCAGGACTCCTACGAGCAGTACTTC
D gene: .; V gene: TRBV20-1; J gene: TRBJ2-7; clone size: few; CDR3 protein: CSARDSTGDYEQYF; CDR3 DNA: TGCAGTGCTAGAGATTCTACGGGAGACTACGAGCAGTACTTC
D gene: TRBD1; V gene: TRBV4-2; J gene: TRBJ1-2; clone size: many; CDR3 protein: CASSSRTGGYGYTF; CDR3 DNA: TGTGCCAGCAGCTCCCGGACAGGGGGCTATGGCTACACCTTC
D gene: .; V gene: TRBV7-2; J gene: TRBJ2-7; clone size: .; CDR3 protein: CASSSQTSYEQYF; CDR3 DNA: TGTGCCAGCAGCTCCCAAACCTCCTACGAGCAGTACTTC
D gene: .; V gene: TRBV13; J gene: TRBJ1-1; clone size: few; CDR3 protein: CASSFGRGSDEAFF; CDR3 DNA: TGTGCCAGCAGCTTCGGTAGAGGATCCGATGAAGCTTTCTTT
D gene: .; V gene: TRBV29-1; J gene: TRBJ2-7; clone size: .; CDR3 protein: CSVILVYEQYF; CDR3 DNA: TGCAGCGTTATATTGGTCTACGAGCAGTACTTC
D gene: .; V gene: TRBV12-3/TRBV12-4; J gene: TRBJ1-5; clone size: few; CDR3 protein: CASRPDSQPQHF; CDR3 DNA: TGTGCCAGCCGTCCGGATTCTCAGCCCCAGCATTTT
D gene: .; V gene: TRBV7-9; J gene: TRBJ1-6; clone size: .; CDR3 protein: CASSLGDFNSPLHF; CDR3 DNA: TGTGCCAGCAGCTTAGGAGATTTTAATTCACCCCTCCACTTT
D gene: TRBD2; V gene: TRBV7-2; J gene: TRBJ2-1; clone size: .; CDR3 protein: CASSLTSGGRGPWEQFF; CDR3 DNA: TGTGCCAGCAGCTTAACTAGCGGGGGTCGTGGGCCATGGGAGCAGTTCTTC
D gene: .; V gene: TRBV29-1; J gene: TRBJ1-1; clone size: few; CDR3 protein: CSVGRGTEAFF; CDR3 DNA: TGCAGCGTTGGCAGGGGCACTGAAGCTTTCTTT
D gene: TRBD2; V gene: TRBV20-1; J gene: TRBJ2-1; clone size: .; CDR3 protein: CSASLIPGTSGGYNEQFF; CDR3 DNA: TGCAGTGCTTCATTAATCCCGGGGACTAGCGGGGGGTACAATGAGCAGTTCTTC
D gene: .; V gene: TRBV3-1; J gene: TRBJ2-7; clone size: .; CDR3 protein: CASSQGLGISYEQYF; CDR3 DNA: TGTGCCAGCAGCCAAGGTCTTGGCATATCCTACGAGCAGTACTTC
D gene: .; V gene: TRBV5-1; J gene: TRBJ2-3; clone size: .; CDR3 protein: CASSFRTSTDTQYF; CDR3 DNA: TGCGCCAGCAGCTTCAGGACTAGCACAGATACGCAGTATTTT
D gene: .; V gene: TRBV15; J gene: TRBJ1-2; clone size: .; CDR3 protein: CATSRDGVAYGYTF; CDR3 DNA: TGTGCCACCAGCAGAGATGGGGTCGCTTATGGCTACACCTTC
D gene: .; V gene: TRBV19; J gene: TRBJ2-5; clone size: few; CDR3 protein: CASSLRAPTETQYF; CDR3 DNA: TGTGCCAGTAGCCTCCGGGCACCCACCGAGACCCAGTACTTC
D gene: .; V gene: TRBV7-3; J gene: TRBJ2-2; clone size: few; CDR3 protein: CASSLNGITVNTGELFF; CDR3 DNA: TGTGCCAGCAGCTTAAATGGTATCACGGTGAACACCGGGGAGCTGTTTTTT
D gene: .; V gene: TRBV28; J gene: TRBJ2-1; clone size: .; CDR3 protein: CASSPGRSNFEQFF; CDR3 DNA: TGTGCCAGCAGCCCGGGACGGAGTAATTTTGAGCAGTTCTTC
D gene: .; V gene: TRBV18; J gene: TRBJ2-5; clone size: .; CDR3 protein: CASSPAGARGETQYF; CDR3 DNA: TGTGCCAGCTCACCAGCCGGGGCAAGGGGAGAGACCCAGTACTTC